This T cell receptor (beta chain) was recorded in a study of graft-versus-host responses after intestinal transplantation. Turning to the study itself: All recipients got anti-thymocyte globulin induction, then tacrolimus and steroids for approximately 3 years. Study observations and caveats: Individuals carrying graft-donor T cell macrochimerism showed high graft-versus-host to host-versus-graft clonal ratios in allografts.

Assay used: immunoSEQ multiplex PCR; TCRdb lists only in-frame clones, some missing. This table has about 15,000 clones, roughly 68% appearing once. Turning to this clone: Its antigen is not known.

Intraepithelial and lamina propria lymphocytes were freed from processed graft tissue. The CDR3 is made up of 14 amino acids. V shed 0 bases and J shed 6 bases, with 11 bases lying between them. The germline CDR1 and CDR2 sequences are MGHRA and YSYEKL. The sequencing used ileum tissue, collected 700 to 800 days after intestinal transplantation. This TCR came from a human patient who received an intestinal transplant, so some T cells may come from the graft donor. The rearrangement joins TRBV4-1 to TRBJ1-1; D remains ambiguous. CDR3 in DNA: TGCGCCAGCAGCCAAGATCCGGGAGGGTCTGAAGCTTTCTTT. Translation: CASSQDPGGSEAFF.